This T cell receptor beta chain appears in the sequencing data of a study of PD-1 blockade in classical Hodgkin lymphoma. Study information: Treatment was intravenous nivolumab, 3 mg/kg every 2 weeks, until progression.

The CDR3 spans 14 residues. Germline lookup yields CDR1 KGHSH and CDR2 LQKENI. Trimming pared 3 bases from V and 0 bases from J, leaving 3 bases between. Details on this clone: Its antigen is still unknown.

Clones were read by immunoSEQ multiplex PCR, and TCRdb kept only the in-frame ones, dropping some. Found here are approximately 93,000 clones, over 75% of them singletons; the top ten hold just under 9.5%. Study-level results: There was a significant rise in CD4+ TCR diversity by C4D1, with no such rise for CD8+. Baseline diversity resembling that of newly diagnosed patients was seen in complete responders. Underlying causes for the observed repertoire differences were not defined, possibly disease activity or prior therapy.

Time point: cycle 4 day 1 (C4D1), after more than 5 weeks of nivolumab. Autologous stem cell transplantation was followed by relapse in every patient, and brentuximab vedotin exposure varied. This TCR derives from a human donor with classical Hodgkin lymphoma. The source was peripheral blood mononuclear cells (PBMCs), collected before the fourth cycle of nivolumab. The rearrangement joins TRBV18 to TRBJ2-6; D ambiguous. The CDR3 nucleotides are TGTGCCAGCTCACCTAACTCTGGGGCCAACGTCCTGACTTTC. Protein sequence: CASSPNSGANVLTF.